This T cell receptor (beta chain) is from a study of T cell responses to AZD1222 COVID-19 vaccine. General study results and limits: As reported, nearly half of all spike-specific TCRs target variant regions that are unmutated. Clonal diversity was possibly underestimated; the donors were predominantly white British and more often female. After two AZD1222 doses, spike-specific TCR breadth and depth rose versus day 0.

Only in-frame clones appear in the TCRdb table, and some are missing; sequencing was by immunoSEQ multiplex PCR. The sample lists more than 90,000 clones; 88% were seen once. V lost 5 bases, J lost 14 bases, and 17 bases lay in between. This CDR3 region has 12 residues. Germline V lookup: CDR1 SGHRS, CDR2 YFSETQ. This clone was seen once. Its antigen remains unidentified. The origin of this receptor is an adult who received the AZD1222 COVID-19 vaccine. This sample comprised peripheral blood, obtained 28 days after the second AZD1222 dose. The gene calls are TRBV5-1 and TRBJ2-1; D ambiguous. CDR3 sequence reads: CASREFGPNKFF. CDR3 in DNA: TGCGCCAGCAGGGAATTTGGTCCGAACAAGTTCTTC.